This T cell receptor (beta chain) was found in a study of cytomegalovirus exposure and HLA in healthy donors. The study, taken as a whole, reports: A later analysis reportedly found fewer N-insertions in an Asian-associated ancestry cluster than the approximately 660-donor mean.

Notes on this clone: Its antigen is undetermined.

V was clipped by 6 bases and J by 3 bases, with 9 bases between them. The CDR3 extends over 12 amino acids. Germline loops: CDR1 SGHTS, CDR2 YDEGEE. The PCR was carried out with 60 Vbeta primers and 13 Jbeta primers. Clones were sequenced by immunoSEQ multiplex PCR, and TCRdb holds only the in-frame ones, with some missing. Among over 130,000 clones listed, 60% to 80% were seen once. Sequenced: PBMCs. This chain links TRBV5-8 with TRBJ1-2; no firm D call. This TCR came from a woman aged 25 to 39 in good health and CMV-seronegative. CDR3 amino acids: CASTRQDYGYTF. The CDR3 nucleotides are TGTGCCAGCACACGGCAGGACTATGGCTACACCTTC.